What follows are 21 T cell receptor beta chains derived from one specimen sequenced in a study of blood T cells in healthy people across ages. It was with a sample-barcoded 5' primer and a J-beta primer mix that a second PCR of about 7 to 12 cycles was run. Each CDR3 protein gets one entry after TCRdb re-called the 5' RACE reads with MiXCR. The sample includes fewer than 900,000 distinct CDR3 sequences, 49% seen only once; the top ten take about 32%. Material: blood. The origin of the receptors is an older woman in good health.

The chain links TRBV10-3 to TRBJ2-3, with unresolved D. The DNA end favors TRBJ2-5, so the J call may be wrong. The CDR3 loop spans 11 amino acids. The V gene's germline CDR1 is ENHRY and CDR2 SYGVKD. Here the CDR3 reads CAISERETQYF. The CDR3 DNA reads TGTGCCATCAGTGAAAGGGAGACCCAGTACTTC.

V usage is TRBV5-6 and J usage is TRBJ2-2, with a weak D call TRBD2 (6 bases). Germline CDR1 is SGHDT and CDR2 is YYEEEE. This CDR3 comprises 17 residues. V lost 4 bases and J lost 1, with 17 bases in between. The CDR3 is CASSPGVAGRNTGELFF. The CDR3 nucleotides are TGTGCCAGCAGCCCCGGGGTGGCGGGGCGGAACACCGGGGAGCTGTTTTTT.

CDR3 protein: CASSQGPGLSKYSYNEQFF. The CDR3 nucleotides are TGTGCCAGCAGCCAAGGGCCGGGACTATCTAAGTACTCCTACAATGAGCAGTTCTTC. The chain joins TRBV3-1 to TRBJ2-1; 7 bases line up with TRBD2. There are 19 residues in the CDR3. V lost 1 base to trimming and J lost 0 bases; unmatched junction nucleotides: 12. Germline loops: CDR1 LGHDT, CDR2 YNNKEL (reference sequence).

Worth noting for this clonotype: The junction departs from the called germline gene at one end, perhaps through a read error. CDR3 coding DNA: TGTGCGAATTATGACCCCCGCGGAAACACCACATATTTT. Its protein is CANYDPRGNTTYF. This chain links TRBV28 with TRBJ1-3, with D uncertain. The CDR3 loop spans 13 amino acids. The germline V gene encodes CDR1 MDHEN and CDR2 SYDVKM.

The table lists this clonotype with a few counts. The V and J genes are TRBV10-3 and TRBJ1-6; D perhaps matches TRBD1 (5 bases). The CDR3 has 12 amino acids. Germline V lookup: CDR1 ENHRY, CDR2 SYGVKD. V was trimmed by 10 bases and J by 10 bases, leaving 14 bases between them. The CDR3 reads CATGGFSSPLHF. DNA for the CDR3: TGTGCCACCGGGGGTTTTAGCTCACCCCTCCACTTT.

This rearrangement joins TRBV20-1 to TRBJ2-5, with D perhaps matching TRBD1 (6 bases). The assigned J gene may be wrong: the sequence end matches TRBJ2-7 better. Germline V gene sequence: CDR1 DFQATT, CDR2 SNEGSKA (reference sequence). The CDR3 loop spans 13 amino acids. The CDR3 region is CSASTGIIYEQYF. DNA for the CDR3: TGCAGTGCCTCGACAGGAATAATCTACGAGCAGTACTTC.

In its sample, this clonotype was seen a few times. CDR3 region: CASSASGRAYEQYF. CDR3 coding DNA: TGTGCCAGCAGCGCTAGCGGGAGGGCCTACGAGCAGTACTTC. V gene TRBV9 combines with J gene TRBJ2-7; 12 positions match TRBD2. The J segment lost 2 bases and the V segment lost 3 bases, leaving 0 bases of the junction unmatched. Germline values: CDR1 SGDLS, CDR2 YYNGEE. This CDR3 has 14 residues.

The CDR3 is CAITTSYNEQFF. Written as DNA, the CDR3 is TGTGCCATCACGACTAGCTACAATGAGCAGTTCTTC. The chain combines TRBV10-3 with TRBJ2-1; maybe TRBD2 (6 bases). In germline, CDR1 is ENHRY, CDR2 SYGVKD. With 7 bases removed from V and 3 bases from J, the gap between germline ends came to 7 bases. The CDR3 has 12 residues.

This chain links TRBV6-1 with TRBJ2-7, with 7 bases that match TRBD2. Germline assignment: CDR1 MNHNS and CDR2 SASEGT. V lost 7 bases and J lost 7; bases outside the gene matches: 16. The CDR3 contains 15 residues. The CDR3 DNA sequence: TGTGCCAGCACCGAGTGGGGGACTACTTACAATGAGCAGTACTTC. It encodes CASTEWGTTYNEQYF.

There are many counts of this clonotype. At one end the junction does not follow the germline gene, possibly because of a read error. The genes are TRBV28 and TRBJ1-4; D gene uncertain. The length of the CDR3 is 11 residues. Germline V gives CDR1 MDHEN, CDR2 SYDVKM. The CDR3 region has the DNA TGTGCCACCAGTGAAAATGAAAAACTGTTTTTT. Its protein product is CATSENEKLFF.

This clonotype was recorded a few times. The chain uses TRBV7-2 and TRBJ2-1, with TRBD2 identical over 8 bases. This CDR3 region has 13 residues. V shed 6 bases and J 3 bases; nucleotides not matched to a gene: 1. Germline values: CDR1 SGHTA, CDR2 FQGNSA. The CDR3 is CASSTSGYNEQFF. Here the CDR3 DNA reads TGTGCCAGCAGTACTAGCGGCTACAATGAGCAGTTCTTC.

This clonotype came up a few times. The rearrangement links TRBV12-3 or TRBV12-4 to TRBJ2-7; D is unclear. This CDR3 has 14 residues. Trimming shortened V by 6 bases and J by 2 bases, and 14 bases separated the two germline ends. CDR3 loop: CASSFTAGAYEQYF. CDR3 bases: TGTGCCAGCAGCTTTACGGCAGGCGCCTACGAGCAGTACTTC.

J is TRBJ1-1 and V is TRBV5-6; unclear D gene. This CDR3 has 16 residues. Germline assignment: CDR1 SGHDT and CDR2 YYEEEE. Between the trimmed V and J ends, which lost 1 base and 1 base, there was a span of 14 bases. As DNA, the CDR3 is TGTGCCAGCAGCTTGTCATTTCGGGAGAGGAACACTGAAGCTTTCTTT. Amino acids: CASSLSFRERNTEAFF.

This sequence joins TRBV4-1 and TRBJ2-1; D ambiguous. The V end was cut by 0 bases, the J end by 2 bases, with 11 bases between. There are 16 residues in the CDR3. Germline-derived CDR1 and CDR2 are MGHRA and YSYEKL. CDR3 nucleotides: TGCGCCAGCAGCCAAGATCCCCGTTCCACCTACAATGAGCAGTTCTTC. Amino acids: CASSQDPRSTYNEQFF.

The chain employs TRBV18 and TRBJ2-7; TRBD2 might be the D (6 bases). This CDR3 comprises 16 residues. Germline V gene sequence: CDR1 KGHSH, CDR2 LQKENI. V dropped 2 bases and J dropped 1 base, with 15 bases sitting between them. The CDR3 region has the DNA TGTGCCAGCTCACCAGACATTGTGGGACTTTCCTACGAGCAGTACTTC. This gives the protein CASSPDIVGLSYEQYF.

This chain connects TRBV20-1 to TRBJ2-3; D not certain. V was clipped by 5 bases and J by 1 base, with 13 bases between them. Germline loops: CDR1 DFQATT, CDR2 SNEGSKA (reference sequence). There are 14 residues in the CDR3. The CDR3, as DNA: TGCAGTGCTTACCGGCCCTACCGCACAGATACGCAGTATTTT. Translation gives CSAYRPYRTDTQYF.

CDR3 nucleotide sequence: TGTGCCAGCAGAATGGTGGGGGCGAACTATGGCTACACCTTC. Translating it yields CASRMVGANYGYTF. The V gene is TRBV12-3 or TRBV12-4, the J gene TRBJ1-2; D possibly corresponds to TRBD1 (6 bases). The CDR3 consists of 14 residues. Trimming took 6 bases from V and 2 from J, leaving 13 bases between them.

This clonotype was seen more than once but under ten times. The CDR3 DNA is TGCGCCAGCAGCTTGCGGGAATCCACAGATACGCAGTATTTT. Translating it yields CASSLRESTDTQYF. The J gene is TRBJ2-3, the V gene TRBV5-1; tentative D call: TRBD2 (5 bases). V was pared by 1 base and J by 2 bases, with 8 bases between. The CDR3 is 14 residues long. CDR1 and CDR2 (germline): SGHRS, YFSETQ.

This clonotype was seen many times. The chain couples TRBV7-2 to TRBJ2-5; D is perhaps TRBD1 (6 bases). Trimming cost V 1 base and J 5 bases, with 8 bases left between them. Germline V gives CDR1 SGHTA, CDR2 FQGNSA. This CDR3 has 13 residues. CDR3 sequence (DNA): TGTGCCAGCAGCTTAGTGGGGGCGGAGACCCAGTACTTC. As protein: CASSLVGAETQYF.

This clonotype was seen repeatedly, ten times or more. The chain links TRBV18 to TRBJ1-1, with TRBD1 identical over 9 bases. Trimming took 6 bases from V and 0 from J; bases not matched to a gene: 2. Germline V lookup: CDR1 KGHSH, CDR2 LQKENI. This CDR3 is 14 amino acids long. CDR3 residues: CASSGQGVNTEAFF. CDR3 sequence (DNA): TGTGCCAGCTCGGGACAGGGCGTGAACACTGAAGCTTTCTTT.

The J gene is TRBJ1-5, the V gene TRBV9; possible D gene TRBD1, 6 bases. The CDR3 length is 14 residues. Germline-derived CDR1 and CDR2 are SGDLS and YYNGEE. V was pared by 3 bases and J by 6 bases, with 13 bases between. The CDR3 reads CASSARTEGQPQHF. CDR3 nucleotide sequence: TGTGCCAGCAGCGCCCGGACAGAGGGTCAGCCCCAGCATTTT.